The 14 T cell receptor beta chains below come from one sample, sequenced in a study of control samples from healthy donors and cancer patients. Generated by immunoSEQ multiplex PCR, the TCRdb table keeps only in-frame clones and is missing some. The sample includes 60,000 to 95,000 clones, 89% of them seen just once. The material sequenced was PBMCs. Receptors were obtained from a woman aged 45-65 years with colorectal cancer.

This chain links TRBV19 with TRBJ1-1; D unclear. The germline V gene has CDR1 LNHDA and CDR2 SQIVND (reference sequence). The CDR3 consists of 11 residues. V was shortened by 7 bases and J by 1 base, with 4 bases between the two germline ends. This chain's CDR3 is CASIGNTEAFF. The DNA of the CDR3 is TGTGCCAGTATTGGGAACACTGAAGCTTTCTTT.

This chain connects TRBV20-1 to TRBJ1-2; weak D call: TRBD1 (5 bases). Per the germline V gene, CDR1 is DFQATT and CDR2 is SNEGSKA (reference sequence). V lost 3 bases, J lost 0 bases, and 8 bases lay in between. CDR3 length equals 13 residues. The CDR3, as DNA: TGCAGTGCTAGTGGGGACCCTAACTATGGCTACACCTTC. Translated, it gives CSASGDPNYGYTF.

V and J are TRBV30 and TRBJ2-1; 7 bases fit TRBD2. The junction had 2 bases not matched to a gene; V was cut back by 2 bases and J by 4 bases. Germline assignment: CDR1 GTSNPN and CDR2 SVGIG (reference sequence). CDR3 length equals 13 residues. The DNA for the CDR3 is TGTGCCTGGAGTAGCGGGGTGTACAATGAGCAGTTCTTC. Residues: CAWSSGVYNEQFF.

V is TRBV25-1 and J is TRBJ1-1; unclear D gene. Germline V gene data show CDR1 as MGHDK and CDR2 as SYGVNS. V lost 3 bases and J lost 4, with 12 bases in between. The CDR3 sequence is 14 residues long. In DNA form, the CDR3 reads TGTGCCAGCAGTGACCCGGGAGGGCTCACTGAAGCTTTCTTT. Its protein is CASSDPGGLTEAFF.

The genes are TRBV12-3 or TRBV12-4 and TRBJ2-2; D is perhaps TRBD2 (5 bases). The CDR3 is made up of 13 amino acids. V was trimmed by 6 bases and J by 6 bases, leaving 11 bases between them. This CDR3 is CASRLSVSGELFF. The CDR3 DNA sequence: TGTGCCAGCAGGCTTAGCGTATCCGGGGAGCTGTTTTTT.

The V gene is TRBV5-6, the J gene TRBJ2-5, with D tentatively TRBD2 (6 bases). The CDR3 is 14 amino acids. The V gene's germline CDR1 is SGHDT and CDR2 YYEEEE. With 1 base removed from V and 6 bases from J, the gap between germline ends came to 13 bases. The CDR3 DNA reads TGTGCCAGCAGCTTGTCGGCAGGGAGGAAGACCCAGTACTTC. Encoded protein: CASSLSAGRKTQYF.

This chain joins TRBV7-2 and TRBJ2-1, with 10 bases matching TRBD1. With V trimmed by 1 base and J by 2 bases, 2 bases remained unmatched. Germline CDR1 reads SGHTA; CDR2 reads FQGNSA. The length of the CDR3 is 16 residues. This chain's CDR3 is CASSLGGTGAYNEQFF. CDR3 nucleotide sequence: TGTGCCAGCAGCTTAGGGGGGACAGGGGCCTACAATGAGCAGTTCTTC. Based on the CDR3 plus reference TRBV7-2 and TRBJ2-1, the full variable domain is GAGVSQSPSNKVTEKGKDVELRCDPISGHTALYWYRQSLGQGLEFLIYFQGNSAPDKSGLPSDRFSAERTGGSVSTLTIQRTQQEDSAVYLCASSLGGTGAYNEQFFGPGTRLTVL.

A note on this clone: One end of the junction varies from germline; a read error may be responsible. The J gene is TRBJ1-3, the V gene TRBV24-1; D may be TRBD1 (6 bases). Germline V gene sequence: CDR1 KGHDR, CDR2 SFDVKD. This CDR3 has 17 residues. CDR3 sequence (DNA): TGTGCCGCCAGTGATTTGACTCGGGAGGGGGACGAAAACACCATATATTTT. Encoded protein: CAASDLTREGDENTIYF.

This clone has a handful of counts. The rearrangement links TRBV7-2 to TRBJ2-6; tentatively, D is TRBD2 (7 bases). Per germline, CDR1 SGHTA and CDR2 FQGNSA. Trimming left V 5 bases short and J 2 bases short, with 13 bases between. There are 16 residues in the CDR3. CDR3 amino acids: CASSRRGGAGANVLTF. In DNA form, the CDR3 reads TGTGCCAGCAGCCGTAGGGGGGGCGCTGGGGCCAACGTCCTGACTTTC.

V and J are TRBV12-3 or TRBV12-4 and TRBJ2-1; D might be TRBD1 or TRBD2, each matching 6 bases. Deletions cut 10 bases from V and 5 bases from J, with 15 bases between. The CDR3 has 13 amino acids. Here the CDR3 DNA reads TGTGCCACCCGAAGGGGGGCAAACAATGAGCAGTTCTTC. It codes for CATRRGANNEQFF.

The chain uses TRBV7-2 and TRBJ1-3, with 8 positions matching TRBD1. V was clipped by 5 bases and J by 5 bases; unmatched bases: 8. The germline V gene has CDR1 SGHTA and CDR2 FQGNSA. This CDR3 has 15 amino acids. The CDR3 region has the DNA TGTGCCAGCAGCCACGACAGGGGTTCACGAAACACCATATATTTT. The encoded protein is CASSHDRGSRNTIYF.

This chain links TRBV4-1 with TRBJ2-2; 8 bases align to TRBD1. Germline trimming cut 3 bases from V and 5 bases from J; bases unmatched to any gene: 8. Germline CDR1 is MGHRA and CDR2 is YSYEKL. The CDR3 loop spans 16 amino acids. The CDR3 sequence: CASSQAIDRGTGELFF. CDR3 nucleotide sequence: TGCGCCAGCAGCCAGGCCATCGACAGGGGAACCGGGGAGCTGTTTTTT.

The chain employs TRBV12-3 or TRBV12-4 and TRBJ1-2; no clear D gene. The V end lost 3 bases, the J end lost 0 bases, and 5 bases lay between the germline ends. The CDR3 loop spans 13 amino acids. CDR3 protein: CASSFLSNYGYTF. CDR3 nucleotides: TGTGCCAGCAGTTTCCTCTCTAACTATGGCTACACCTTC.

The chain is built from TRBV13 and TRBJ1-5; D is undetermined. This CDR3 has 14 residues. Trimming shortened V by 0 bases and J by 0 bases, and 3 bases separated the two germline ends. In germline, CDR1 is PRHDT, CDR2 FYEKMQ (reference sequence). The CDR3 DNA sequence: TGTGCCAGCAGCTTAGGGATTAGCAATCAGCCCCAGCATTTT. It codes for CASSLGISNQPQHF.